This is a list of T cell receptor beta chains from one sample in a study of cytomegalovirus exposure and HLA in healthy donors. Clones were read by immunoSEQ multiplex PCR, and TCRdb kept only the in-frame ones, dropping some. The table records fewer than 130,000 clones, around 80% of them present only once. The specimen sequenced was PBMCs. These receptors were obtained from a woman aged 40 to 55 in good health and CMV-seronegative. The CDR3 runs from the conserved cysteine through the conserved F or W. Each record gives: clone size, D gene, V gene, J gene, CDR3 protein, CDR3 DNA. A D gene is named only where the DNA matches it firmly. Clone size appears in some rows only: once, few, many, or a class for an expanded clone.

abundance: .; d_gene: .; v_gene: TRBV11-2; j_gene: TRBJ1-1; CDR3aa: CASSFWGMNTEAFF; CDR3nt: TGTGCCAGCAGCTTTTGGGGCATGAACACTGAAGCTTTCTTT
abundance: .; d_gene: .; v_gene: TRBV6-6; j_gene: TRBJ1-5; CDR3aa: CASSYSMPRGQPQHF; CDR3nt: TGTGCCAGCAGTTACTCGATGCCCAGGGGTCAGCCCCAGCATTTT
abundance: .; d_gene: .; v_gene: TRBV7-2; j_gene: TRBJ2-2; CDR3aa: CASSAQVAAGSLFF; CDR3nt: TGTGCCAGCAGCGCTCAAGTAGCGGCGGGAAGTCTGTTTTTT
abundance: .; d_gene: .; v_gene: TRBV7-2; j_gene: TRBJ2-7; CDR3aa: CASSVATVGLYEQYF; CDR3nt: TGTGCCAGCAGCGTCGCGACGGTGGGGCTCTACGAGCAGTACTTC
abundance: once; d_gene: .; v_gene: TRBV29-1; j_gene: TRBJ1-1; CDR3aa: CSVAGQMNTEAFF; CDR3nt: TGCAGCGTGGCCGGACAGATGAACACTGAAGCTTTCTTT
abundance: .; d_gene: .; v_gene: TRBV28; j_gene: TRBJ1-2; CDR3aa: CASSFYLSSNYGYTF; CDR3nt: TGTGCCAGCAGTTTTTACTTGAGTTCTAACTATGGCTACACCTTC
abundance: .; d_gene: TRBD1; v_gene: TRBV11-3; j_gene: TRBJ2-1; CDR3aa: CASSTGQPGGHEQFF; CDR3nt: TGTGCCAGCAGTACTGGACAGCCAGGGGGCCATGAGCAGTTCTTC
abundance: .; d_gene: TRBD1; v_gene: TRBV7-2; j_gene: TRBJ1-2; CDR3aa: CASSPKRDSLEGYTF; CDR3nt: TGTGCCAGCAGCCCAAAAAGGGACAGCCTTGAGGGCTACACCTTC
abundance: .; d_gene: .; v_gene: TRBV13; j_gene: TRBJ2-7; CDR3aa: CASSPYPRGAYEQYF; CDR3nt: TGTGCCAGCAGCCCATACCCCAGGGGCGCCTACGAGCAGTACTTC
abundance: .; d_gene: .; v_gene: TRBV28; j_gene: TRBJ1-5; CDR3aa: CASSPGRAVQPQHF; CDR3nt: TGTGCCAGCAGCCCCGGCAGGGCAGTTCAGCCCCAGCATTTT
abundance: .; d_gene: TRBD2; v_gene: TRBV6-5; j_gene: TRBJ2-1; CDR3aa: CASSYGGGSSYNEQFF; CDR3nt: TGTGCCAGCAGTTACGGGGGGGGGAGCTCCTACAATGAGCAGTTCTTC
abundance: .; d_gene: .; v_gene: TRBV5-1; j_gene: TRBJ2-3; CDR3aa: CASKFQDTQYF; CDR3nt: TGCGCCAGCAAATTTCAAGATACGCAGTATTTT
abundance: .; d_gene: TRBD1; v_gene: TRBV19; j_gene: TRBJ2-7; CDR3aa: CASSATGDNREQYF; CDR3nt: TGTGCCAGTAGTGCAACAGGGGATAATCGCGAGCAGTACTTC
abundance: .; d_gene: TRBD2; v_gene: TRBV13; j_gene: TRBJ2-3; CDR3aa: CASSWTSGGPDTQYF; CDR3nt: TGTGCCAGCAGTTGGACTAGCGGGGGCCCAGATACGCAGTATTTT
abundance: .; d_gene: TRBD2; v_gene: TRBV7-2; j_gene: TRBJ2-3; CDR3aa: CASSSAPGLAADTQYF; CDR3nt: TGTGCCAGCAGCTCAGCACCGGGACTAGCGGCAGATACGCAGTATTTT
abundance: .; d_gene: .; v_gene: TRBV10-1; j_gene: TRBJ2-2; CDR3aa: CASSSSGGGGELFF; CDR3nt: TGCGCCAGCAGCTCCTCGGGGGGCGGCGGGGAGCTGTTTTTT
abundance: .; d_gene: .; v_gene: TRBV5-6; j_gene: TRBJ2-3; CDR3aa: CASSPNGVETDTQYF; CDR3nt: TGTGCCAGCAGCCCAAACGGGGTAGAGACAGATACGCAGTATTTT
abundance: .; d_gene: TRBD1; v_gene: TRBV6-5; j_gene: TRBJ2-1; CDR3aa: CASTQTATGIGQFF; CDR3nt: TGTGCCAGCACCCAAACGGCGACAGGGATCGGTCAGTTCTTC
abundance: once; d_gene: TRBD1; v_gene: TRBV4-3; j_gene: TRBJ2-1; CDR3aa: CASSQDAWDREYVNEQFF; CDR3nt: TGCGCCAGCAGCCAAGACGCCTGGGACAGGGAATATGTCAATGAGCAGTTCTTC
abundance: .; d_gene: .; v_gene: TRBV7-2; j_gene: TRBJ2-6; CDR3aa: CASSGGLPEAGANVLTF; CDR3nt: TGTGCCAGCAGCGGGGGCCTCCCGGAGGCTGGGGCCAACGTCCTGACTTTC
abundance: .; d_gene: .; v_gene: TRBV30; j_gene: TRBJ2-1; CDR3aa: CAWSAGGDNEQFF; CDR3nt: TGTGCCTGGAGTGCAGGAGGGGACAATGAGCAGTTCTTC
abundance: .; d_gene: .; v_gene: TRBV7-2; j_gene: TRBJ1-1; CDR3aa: CASSQPNSYRVSPRTEAFF; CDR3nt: TGTGCCAGCAGCCAACCCAATAGTTACAGGGTATCACCGAGAACTGAAGCTTTCTTT
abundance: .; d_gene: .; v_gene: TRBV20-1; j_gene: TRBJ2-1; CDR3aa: CSASGYNEQFF; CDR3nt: TGCAGTGCTAGCGGGTACAATGAGCAGTTCTTC
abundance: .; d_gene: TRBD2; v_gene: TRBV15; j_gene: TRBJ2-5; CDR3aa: CATSRVTSGSGETQYF; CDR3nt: TGTGCCACCAGCAGAGTAACTAGCGGGAGTGGGGAGACCCAGTACTTC
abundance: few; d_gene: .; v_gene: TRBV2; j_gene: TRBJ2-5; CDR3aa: CASSGRTEYETQYF; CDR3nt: TGTGCCAGCAGTGGGCGGACAGAGTATGAGACCCAGTACTTC
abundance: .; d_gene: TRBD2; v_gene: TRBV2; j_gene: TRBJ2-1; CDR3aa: CASSDGGMTGVNEQFF; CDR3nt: TGTGCCAGCAGTGACGGGGGGATGACGGGAGTCAATGAGCAGTTCTTC
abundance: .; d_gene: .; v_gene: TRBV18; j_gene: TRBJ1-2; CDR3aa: CASSTSREVEGYTF; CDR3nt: TGTGCCAGCTCGACCTCCAGGGAGGTTGAGGGCTACACCTTC
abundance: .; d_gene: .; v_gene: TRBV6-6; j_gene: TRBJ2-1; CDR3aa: CASSYPPGPRGNEQFF; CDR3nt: TGTGCCAGCAGTTACCCACCCGGGCCACGGGGGAATGAGCAGTTCTTC
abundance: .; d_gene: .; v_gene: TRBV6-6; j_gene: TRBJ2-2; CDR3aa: CASTRRQGTGELFF; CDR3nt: TGTGCCAGCACCCGCCGTCAGGGGACCGGGGAGCTGTTTTTT
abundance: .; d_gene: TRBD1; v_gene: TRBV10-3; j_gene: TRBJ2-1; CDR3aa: CAISERGRSASSSYNEQFF; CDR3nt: TGTGCCATCAGTGAAAGGGGGCGCTCCGCTTCGTCGTCCTACAATGAGCAGTTCTTC
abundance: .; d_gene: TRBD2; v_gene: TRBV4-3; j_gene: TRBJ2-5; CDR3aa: CASSQDRQAGGETQYF; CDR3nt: TGCGCCAGCAGCCAAGATCGACAAGCGGGGGGAGAGACCCAGTACTTC
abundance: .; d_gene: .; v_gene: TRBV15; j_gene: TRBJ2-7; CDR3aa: CATSRDPGSINEQYF; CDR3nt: TGTGCCACCAGCAGAGATCCCGGGAGTATCAACGAGCAGTACTTC
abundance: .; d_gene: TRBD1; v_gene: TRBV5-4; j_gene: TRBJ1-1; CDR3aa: CASSSKGTGGLVGTEAFF; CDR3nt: TGTGCCAGCAGCTCGAAGGGGACAGGGGGCCTGGTGGGCACTGAAGCTTTCTTT
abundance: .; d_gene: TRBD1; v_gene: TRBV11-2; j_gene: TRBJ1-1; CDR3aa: CASSSWTGLGTEAFF; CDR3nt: TGTGCCAGCAGCTCTTGGACAGGTTTGGGCACTGAAGCTTTCTTT
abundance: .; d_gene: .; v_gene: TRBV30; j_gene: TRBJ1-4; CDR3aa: CAWRTLNEKLFF; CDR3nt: TGTGCCTGGAGGACACTGAATGAAAAACTGTTTTTT
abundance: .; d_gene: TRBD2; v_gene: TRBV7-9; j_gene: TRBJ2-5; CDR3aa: CASSLSIAGEETQYF; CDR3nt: TGTGCCAGCAGCTTATCTATAGCGGGAGAAGAGACCCAGTACTTC
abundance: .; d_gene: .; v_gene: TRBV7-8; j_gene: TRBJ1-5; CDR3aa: CASSLVAGAQHF; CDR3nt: TGTGCCAGCAGCTTAGTAGCGGGGGCCCAGCATTTT
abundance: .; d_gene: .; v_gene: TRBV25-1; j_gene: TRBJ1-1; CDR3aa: CASSLSLNTEAFF; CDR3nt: TGTGCCAGCAGCCTCTCCCTGAACACTGAAGCTTTCTTT
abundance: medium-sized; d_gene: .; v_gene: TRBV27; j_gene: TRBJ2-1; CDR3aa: CASKADSSYNEQFF; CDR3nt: TGTGCCAGCAAGGCTGACAGCAGCTACAATGAGCAGTTCTTC
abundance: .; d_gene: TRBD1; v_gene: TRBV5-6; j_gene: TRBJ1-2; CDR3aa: CASSLWTGASPKYYGYTF; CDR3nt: TGTGCCAGCAGCTTGTGGACAGGGGCCTCTCCAAAATACTATGGCTACACCTTC
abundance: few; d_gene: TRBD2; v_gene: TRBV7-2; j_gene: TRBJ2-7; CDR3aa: CASSWGGSPKQYF; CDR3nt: TGTGCCAGCAGCTGGGGCGGGAGCCCCAAGCAGTACTTC
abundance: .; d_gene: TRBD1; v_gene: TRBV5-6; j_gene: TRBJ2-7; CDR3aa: CASSWDRSTYEQYF; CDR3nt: TGTGCCAGCAGCTGGGACAGGTCCACCTACGAGCAGTACTTC